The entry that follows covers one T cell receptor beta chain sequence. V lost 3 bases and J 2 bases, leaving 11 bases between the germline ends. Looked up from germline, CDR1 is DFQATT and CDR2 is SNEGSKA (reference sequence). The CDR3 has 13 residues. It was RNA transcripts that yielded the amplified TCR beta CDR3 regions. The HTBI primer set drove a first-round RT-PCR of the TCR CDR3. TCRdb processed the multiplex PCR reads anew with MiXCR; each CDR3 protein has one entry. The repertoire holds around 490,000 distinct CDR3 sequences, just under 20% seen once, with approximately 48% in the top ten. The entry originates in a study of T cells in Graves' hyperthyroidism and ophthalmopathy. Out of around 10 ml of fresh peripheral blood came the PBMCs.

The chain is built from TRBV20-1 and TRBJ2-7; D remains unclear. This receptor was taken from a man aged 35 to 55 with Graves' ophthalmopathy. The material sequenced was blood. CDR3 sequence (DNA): TGCAGTGCTAGGGCTCATCTAGCCTACGAGCAGTACTTC. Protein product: CSARAHLAYEQYF.